One and the same sample provided the 26 T cell receptor beta chains below, sequenced in a study of CD8+ T cells in alopecia areata. The sample's treatment: oral pan-JAK inhibitor, 5-10 mg twice daily. Reverse transcribed after extraction, RNA yielded cDNA as the sequencing template. The protocol was immunoSEQ multiplex PCR, while the TCRdb copy is restricted to in-frame clones and leaves out a portion. The data show over 90,000 clones, 70% to 90% seen once. Specimen: CD8+ T cells sorted from blood, collected between weeks 30 and 35, from a patient treated with tofacitinib. The origin of the receptors is a human donor with alopecia areata.

This chain connects TRBV9 to TRBJ2-7; D is uncertain. Germline CDR1 is SGDLS and CDR2 is YYNGEE. The germline V and J ends were trimmed by 0 bases and 5 bases, with 12 bases remaining between them. The CDR3 is 14 residues long. CDR3 nucleotides: TGTGCCAGCAGCGTAGGGGCGGTTGACCACGAGCAGTACTTC. This encodes CASSVGAVDHEQYF.

The rearrangement links TRBV7-9 to TRBJ2-7; no reliable D call. Trimming shortened V by 5 bases and J by 7 bases, and 18 bases separated the two germline ends. This CDR3 is 14 amino acids long. Germline CDR1 reads SEHNR; CDR2 reads FQNEAQ (reference sequence). CDR3 in DNA: TGTGCCAGCAGCCTCCTTTCGGAGTCGCGAGAGCAGTACTTC. It specifies CASSLLSESREQYF.

The rearrangement uses TRBV27 and TRBJ2-7; perhaps TRBD2 as D (5 bases). Trimming removed 6 bases from V and 1 base from J, with 13 bases in between. The CDR3 loop spans 14 amino acids. CDR1 MNHEY and CDR2 SMNVEV come from the germline V gene (reference sequence). The CDR3 bases are TGTGCCAGCAGCCTCGTGCGGGCATCCTACGAGCAGTACTTC. Protein sequence: CASSLVRASYEQYF.

The J gene is TRBJ2-1, the V gene TRBV5-1, with a weak D call TRBD2 (6 bases). CDR1 and CDR2 from the germline V gene are SGHRS and YFSETQ. This CDR3 spans 14 amino acids. V was pared by 4 bases and J by 7 bases, with 15 bases between. The CDR3 nucleotides read TGCGCCAGCAGCCTTGGGGGGAGTAGGAATGAGCAGTTCTTC. Its translation: CASSLGGSRNEQFF.

The chain carries TRBV4-1 and TRBJ2-2; D is ambiguous. V was trimmed by 1 base and J by 4 bases, leaving 10 bases between them. This CDR3 comprises 15 residues. Germline V gene lookup returns CDR1 MGHRA and CDR2 YSYEKL. CDR3 sequence: CASSQGGEATGELFF. CDR3 in DNA: TGCGCCAGCAGCCAAGGTGGGGAAGCCACCGGGGAGCTGTTTTTT.

The chain combines TRBV19 with TRBJ1-4; TRBD1 might be the D (5 bases). Per the germline V gene, CDR1 is LNHDA and CDR2 is SQIVND (reference sequence). With 7 bases removed from V and 0 bases from J, the gap between germline ends came to 12 bases. The CDR3 spans 15 residues. Written as DNA, the CDR3 is TGTGCCAGTATCGAAGGGGCCACAACTAATGAAAAACTGTTTTTT. Residues: CASIEGATTNEKLFF. Complete variable domain (other parts from reference TRBV19 and TRBJ1-4): DGGITQSPKYLFRKEGQNVTLSCEQNLNHDAMYWYRQDPGQGLRLIYYSQIVNDFQKGDIAEGYSVSREKKESFPLTVTSAQKNPTAFYLCASIEGATTNEKLFFGSGTQLSVL.

The gene calls are TRBV5-4 and TRBJ2-1; tentatively, D is TRBD1 or TRBD2 (5 bases each). CDR1 and CDR2 from the germline V gene are SGHNT and YYREEE (reference sequence). The CDR3 runs 13 residues. With 0 bases removed from V and 12 bases from J, the gap between germline ends came to 13 bases. The CDR3 coding sequence is TGTGCCAGCAGCTTGGCCTCATGGGGACGGCAGTTCTTC. The encoded protein is CASSLASWGRQFF.

Comment on this clone: Additional DNA sequences in this sample encode the identical CDR3. The chain uses TRBV5-1 and TRBJ2-7, with 11 bases that match TRBD1. CDR3 length: 14 amino acids. CDR1 and CDR2 from the germline V gene are SGHRS and YFSETQ. V shed 4 bases, J shed 2 bases, and the junction held 2 bases outside the gene matches. CDR3 nucleotide sequence: TGCGCCAGCAGCCTGGGACAGGGGGCCTACGAGCAGTACTTC. Its translation: CASSLGQGAYEQYF.

The V gene is TRBV5-6, the J gene TRBJ2-4, with D unresolved. The V end was cut by 4 bases, the J end by 5 bases, with 7 bases between. The CDR3 length is 12 residues. The germline gives CDR1 SGHDT, CDR2 YYEEEE. The CDR3 DNA reads TGTGCCAGCAGCCTTGGACAAAACATTCAGTACTTC. The encoded protein is CASSLGQNIQYF. The full variable domain, rest sourced from reference TRBV5-6 and TRBJ2-4, is DAGVTQSPTHLIKTRGQQVTLRCSPKSGHDTVSWYQQALGQGPQFIFQYYEEEERQRGNFPDRFSGHQFPNYSSELNVNALLLGDSALYLCASSLGQNIQYFGAGTRLSVL.

This rearrangement joins TRBV11-2 to TRBJ2-7; 7 bases fit TRBD2. The CDR3 runs 16 residues. CDR1 is SGHAT, CDR2 FQNNGV, per germline. V was pared by 4 bases and J by 2 bases, with 11 bases of the junction left unmatched. The CDR3 DNA sequence: TGTGCCAGCAGCTCCCGGGGGGTCGGGTCCACCTACGAGCAGTACTTC. This translates into CASSSRGVGSTYEQYF.

This clone was picked up one time. This chain connects TRBV29-1 to TRBJ2-1, with TRBD2 matching 12 bases. After removal of 4 bases from V and 10 bases from J, the junction contained 5 bases not matched to a gene. The CDR3 length is 13 residues. Germline V gene data show CDR1 as SQVTM and CDR2 as ANQGSEA. Here the CDR3 DNA reads TGCAGCGTTGGACTAGCGGGGGACACCGAGCAGTTCTTC. Its protein is CSVGLAGDTEQFF.

The chain links TRBV14 to TRBJ2-1, with 9 bases aligning to TRBD1. V trimming: 3 bases; J trimming: 6 bases; junction bases outside the gene matches: 12. Germline CDR1 reads SGHDN; CDR2 reads FVKESK. The CDR3 covers 17 residues. The CDR3 coding sequence is TGTGCCAGCAGCCAGACCTGGGACAGGGACTCCGGCAATGAGCAGTTCTTC. It encodes CASSQTWDRDSGNEQFF.

This clone was counted between two and nine times. The chain has TRBV14 and TRBJ1-1; tentatively, D is TRBD1 (6 bases). V lost 5 bases and J lost 8, with 36 bases in between. Germline-derived CDR1 and CDR2 are SGHDN and FVKESK. This CDR3 is 20 amino acids long. The CDR3 reads CASSGSHNPWGGGSPAEAFF. CDR3 coding DNA: TGTGCCAGCAGCGGATCCCACAACCCCTGGGGAGGGGGGTCCCCGGCGGAAGCTTTCTTT.

The chain has TRBV7-8 and TRBJ2-7; D gene uncertain. CDR3 length equals 14 residues. CDR1 is SGHVS and CDR2 is FQNEAQ in the germline V gene. V lost 2 bases to trimming and J lost 0 bases, with 8 bases between them. CDR3 coding DNA: TGTGCCAGCAGCTTACAATCTAGCTCCTACGAGCAGTACTTC. Residues: CASSLQSSSYEQYF.

This chain links TRBV7-8 with TRBJ2-3; D ambiguous. V was pared by 2 bases and J by 0 bases, with 15 bases between. The CDR3 spans 17 residues. Germline V lookup: CDR1 SGHVS, CDR2 FQNEAQ. The CDR3 nucleotides read TGTGCCAGCAGCTTACTCGAGGCAGCCTCTAGCACAGATACGCAGTATTTT. This codes for CASSLLEAASSTDTQYF.

Here the CDR3 DNA reads TGTGCCATTCAAACTAGCCTTCAAGAGACCCAGTACTTC. It translates to CAIQTSLQETQYF. The gene calls are TRBV2 and TRBJ2-5, with a tentative D call TRBD2 (6 bases). This CDR3 contains 13 residues. V gave up 10 bases and J gave up 2 bases, with 14 bases separating them. The germline V gene encodes CDR1 SNHLY and CDR2 FYNNEI. Together with reference TRBV2 and TRBJ2-5, the CDR3 gives the full variable domain: EPEVTQTPSHQVTQMGQEVILRCVPISNHLYFYWYRQILGQKVEFLVSFYNNEISEKSEIFDDQFSVERPDGSNFTLKIRSTKLEDSAMYFCAIQTSLQETQYFGPGTRLLVL.

A single count supports this clone. V is TRBV5-1 and J is TRBJ2-7; D perhaps matches TRBD1 (6 bases). Germline assignment: CDR1 SGHRS and CDR2 YFSETQ. Trimming cost V 7 bases and J 3 bases, with 20 bases left between them. The length of the CDR3 is 15 residues. CDR3 sequence reads: CASSASLQGIYEQYF. CDR3 in DNA: TGCGCCAGCTCCGCCTCATTACAGGGAATCTACGAGCAGTACTTC.

The chain is built from TRBV27 and TRBJ1-1; no reliable D call. The V gene's germline CDR1 is MNHEY and CDR2 SMNVEV (reference sequence). CDR3 length: 13 amino acids. V lost 8 bases and J lost 0, with 10 bases in between. The DNA of the CDR3 is TGTGCCAGCCGCCTAGGGTTGAACACTGAAGCTTTCTTT. This encodes CASRLGLNTEAFF.

V usage is TRBV12-5 and J usage is TRBJ1-1; 7 bases line up with TRBD1. V dropped 7 bases and J dropped 5; count of bases not matched to a gene: 7. The germline gives CDR1 LGHNT, CDR2 FRNRAP. The CDR3 sequence is 13 residues long. The CDR3 region has the DNA TGTGCTAGTGACCGGGACAGCGGAACTGAAGCTTTCTTT. Amino acid sequence: CASDRDSGTEAFF.

The chain carries TRBV2 and TRBJ2-5; possibly TRBD1 for D (5 bases). Trimming removed 2 bases from V and 3 bases from J, with 10 bases in between. CDR3 length: 14 amino acids. Germline CDR1 and CDR2: SNHLY and FYNNEI. The DNA for the CDR3 is TGTGCCAGCAGTGAACCGGACAAAGAAGAGACCCAGTACTTC. The encoded protein is CASSEPDKEETQYF.

J is TRBJ2-1 and V is TRBV6-5, with no clear D. V was clipped by 6 bases and J by 12 bases, with 12 bases between them. This CDR3 has 11 amino acids. Germline CDR1 reads MNHEY; CDR2 reads SVGAGI. The CDR3 sequence: CASSPGEGQFF. As DNA, the CDR3 is TGTGCCAGCAGCCCGGGCGAAGGGCAGTTCTTC.

This rearrangement joins TRBV4-1 to TRBJ2-3; no definite D call. V was cut by 0 bases and J by 4 bases, with 17 bases left in between. Per germline, CDR1 MGHRA and CDR2 YSYEKL. This CDR3 is 17 amino acids long. The CDR3 region has the DNA TGCGCCAGCAGCCAAGACGATGGGGTGGGGATCTCAGATACGCAGTATTTT. Translating it yields CASSQDDGVGISDTQYF.

The gene calls are TRBV27 and TRBJ2-3, with D maybe TRBD2 (6 bases). V lost 3 bases, J lost 2 bases, and 12 bases lay in between. CDR1 and CDR2 (germline): MNHEY, SMNVEV (reference sequence). This CDR3 region has 15 residues. The CDR3 loop is CASSFGRGFTDTQYF. DNA of the CDR3: TGTGCCAGCAGTTTTGGGCGGGGATTCACAGATACGCAGTATTTT.

The chain combines TRBV29-1 with TRBJ2-7; D gene uncertain. The CDR3 has 12 amino acids. V was cut by 3 bases and J by 0 bases, with 6 bases left in between. CDR1 is SQVTM and CDR2 is ANQGSEA in the germline V gene. In nucleotides, the CDR3 is TGCAGCGTTGAGGGCAGCTCCTACGAGCAGTACTTC. This sequence encodes CSVEGSSYEQYF.

The rearrangement joins TRBV27 to TRBJ2-7; tentatively, D is TRBD1 (5 bases). CDR1 is MNHEY, CDR2 SMNVEV, per germline (reference sequence). The CDR3 covers 16 residues. V was trimmed by 4 bases and J by 1 base, leaving 17 bases between them. The CDR3 loop is CASSSSYRLESYEQYF. DNA for the CDR3: TGTGCCAGCAGTTCGTCCTACAGGCTAGAATCCTACGAGCAGTACTTC.

The chain is built from TRBV2 and TRBJ2-3; possibly TRBD1 or TRBD2 for D (5 bases each). The CDR3 spans 13 residues. Per the germline V gene, CDR1 is SNHLY and CDR2 is FYNNEI. The V gene lost 5 bases and the J gene lost 1 base, with 7 bases spanning the gap. The CDR3 bases are TGTGCCAGCAGTATGGGGGGCACAGATACGCAGTATTTT. Its protein is CASSMGGTDTQYF.